Shown below are 3 T cell receptor beta chains from a single sample sequenced in a study of blood T cell repertoires in COVID-19. Using immunoSEQ multiplex PCR, the repertoire was profiled, and TCRdb retains in-frame clones only, with some absent. The sample lists about 320,000 clones, around 82% occurring once. The sample comprised peripheral blood. The receptors were gathered from a woman between 45 and 60 years old with acute or convalescent COVID-19.

The chain couples TRBV5-4 to TRBJ2-2; the D gene is possibly TRBD2 (5 bases). CDR1 is SGHNT and CDR2 is YYREEE in the germline V gene (reference sequence). The CDR3 consists of 17 residues. V dropped 4 bases and J dropped 0 bases, with 16 bases sitting between them. The chain's CDR3 is CASSTPIGETNTGELFF. CDR3 sequence (DNA): TGTGCCAGCAGCACACCAATCGGGGAGACGAACACCGGGGAGCTGTTTTTT.

The genes are TRBV6-2 or TRBV6-3 and TRBJ1-2, with TRBD1 matching 7 bases. V trimming: 0 bases; J trimming: 4 bases; junction bases outside the gene matches: 14. CDR1 is MNHEY and CDR2 is SVGEGT in the germline V gene. The CDR3 runs to 18 residues. CDR3 in amino acids: CASSYSSISPTGTYGYTF. CDR3 in DNA: TGTGCCAGCAGTTACTCGAGTATTTCCCCGACAGGGACCTATGGCTACACCTTC.

J is TRBJ1-6 and V is TRBV7-6, with D possibly TRBD1 on 5 matching bases. Looked up from germline, CDR1 is SGHVS and CDR2 is FNYEAQ. With 5 bases removed from V and 7 bases from J, the gap between germline ends came to 9 bases. The CDR3 runs to 13 residues. CDR3 amino acids: CASSVQGNSPLHF. The CDR3 DNA follows: TGTGCCAGCAGCGTGCAGGGAAATTCACCCCTCCACTTT.